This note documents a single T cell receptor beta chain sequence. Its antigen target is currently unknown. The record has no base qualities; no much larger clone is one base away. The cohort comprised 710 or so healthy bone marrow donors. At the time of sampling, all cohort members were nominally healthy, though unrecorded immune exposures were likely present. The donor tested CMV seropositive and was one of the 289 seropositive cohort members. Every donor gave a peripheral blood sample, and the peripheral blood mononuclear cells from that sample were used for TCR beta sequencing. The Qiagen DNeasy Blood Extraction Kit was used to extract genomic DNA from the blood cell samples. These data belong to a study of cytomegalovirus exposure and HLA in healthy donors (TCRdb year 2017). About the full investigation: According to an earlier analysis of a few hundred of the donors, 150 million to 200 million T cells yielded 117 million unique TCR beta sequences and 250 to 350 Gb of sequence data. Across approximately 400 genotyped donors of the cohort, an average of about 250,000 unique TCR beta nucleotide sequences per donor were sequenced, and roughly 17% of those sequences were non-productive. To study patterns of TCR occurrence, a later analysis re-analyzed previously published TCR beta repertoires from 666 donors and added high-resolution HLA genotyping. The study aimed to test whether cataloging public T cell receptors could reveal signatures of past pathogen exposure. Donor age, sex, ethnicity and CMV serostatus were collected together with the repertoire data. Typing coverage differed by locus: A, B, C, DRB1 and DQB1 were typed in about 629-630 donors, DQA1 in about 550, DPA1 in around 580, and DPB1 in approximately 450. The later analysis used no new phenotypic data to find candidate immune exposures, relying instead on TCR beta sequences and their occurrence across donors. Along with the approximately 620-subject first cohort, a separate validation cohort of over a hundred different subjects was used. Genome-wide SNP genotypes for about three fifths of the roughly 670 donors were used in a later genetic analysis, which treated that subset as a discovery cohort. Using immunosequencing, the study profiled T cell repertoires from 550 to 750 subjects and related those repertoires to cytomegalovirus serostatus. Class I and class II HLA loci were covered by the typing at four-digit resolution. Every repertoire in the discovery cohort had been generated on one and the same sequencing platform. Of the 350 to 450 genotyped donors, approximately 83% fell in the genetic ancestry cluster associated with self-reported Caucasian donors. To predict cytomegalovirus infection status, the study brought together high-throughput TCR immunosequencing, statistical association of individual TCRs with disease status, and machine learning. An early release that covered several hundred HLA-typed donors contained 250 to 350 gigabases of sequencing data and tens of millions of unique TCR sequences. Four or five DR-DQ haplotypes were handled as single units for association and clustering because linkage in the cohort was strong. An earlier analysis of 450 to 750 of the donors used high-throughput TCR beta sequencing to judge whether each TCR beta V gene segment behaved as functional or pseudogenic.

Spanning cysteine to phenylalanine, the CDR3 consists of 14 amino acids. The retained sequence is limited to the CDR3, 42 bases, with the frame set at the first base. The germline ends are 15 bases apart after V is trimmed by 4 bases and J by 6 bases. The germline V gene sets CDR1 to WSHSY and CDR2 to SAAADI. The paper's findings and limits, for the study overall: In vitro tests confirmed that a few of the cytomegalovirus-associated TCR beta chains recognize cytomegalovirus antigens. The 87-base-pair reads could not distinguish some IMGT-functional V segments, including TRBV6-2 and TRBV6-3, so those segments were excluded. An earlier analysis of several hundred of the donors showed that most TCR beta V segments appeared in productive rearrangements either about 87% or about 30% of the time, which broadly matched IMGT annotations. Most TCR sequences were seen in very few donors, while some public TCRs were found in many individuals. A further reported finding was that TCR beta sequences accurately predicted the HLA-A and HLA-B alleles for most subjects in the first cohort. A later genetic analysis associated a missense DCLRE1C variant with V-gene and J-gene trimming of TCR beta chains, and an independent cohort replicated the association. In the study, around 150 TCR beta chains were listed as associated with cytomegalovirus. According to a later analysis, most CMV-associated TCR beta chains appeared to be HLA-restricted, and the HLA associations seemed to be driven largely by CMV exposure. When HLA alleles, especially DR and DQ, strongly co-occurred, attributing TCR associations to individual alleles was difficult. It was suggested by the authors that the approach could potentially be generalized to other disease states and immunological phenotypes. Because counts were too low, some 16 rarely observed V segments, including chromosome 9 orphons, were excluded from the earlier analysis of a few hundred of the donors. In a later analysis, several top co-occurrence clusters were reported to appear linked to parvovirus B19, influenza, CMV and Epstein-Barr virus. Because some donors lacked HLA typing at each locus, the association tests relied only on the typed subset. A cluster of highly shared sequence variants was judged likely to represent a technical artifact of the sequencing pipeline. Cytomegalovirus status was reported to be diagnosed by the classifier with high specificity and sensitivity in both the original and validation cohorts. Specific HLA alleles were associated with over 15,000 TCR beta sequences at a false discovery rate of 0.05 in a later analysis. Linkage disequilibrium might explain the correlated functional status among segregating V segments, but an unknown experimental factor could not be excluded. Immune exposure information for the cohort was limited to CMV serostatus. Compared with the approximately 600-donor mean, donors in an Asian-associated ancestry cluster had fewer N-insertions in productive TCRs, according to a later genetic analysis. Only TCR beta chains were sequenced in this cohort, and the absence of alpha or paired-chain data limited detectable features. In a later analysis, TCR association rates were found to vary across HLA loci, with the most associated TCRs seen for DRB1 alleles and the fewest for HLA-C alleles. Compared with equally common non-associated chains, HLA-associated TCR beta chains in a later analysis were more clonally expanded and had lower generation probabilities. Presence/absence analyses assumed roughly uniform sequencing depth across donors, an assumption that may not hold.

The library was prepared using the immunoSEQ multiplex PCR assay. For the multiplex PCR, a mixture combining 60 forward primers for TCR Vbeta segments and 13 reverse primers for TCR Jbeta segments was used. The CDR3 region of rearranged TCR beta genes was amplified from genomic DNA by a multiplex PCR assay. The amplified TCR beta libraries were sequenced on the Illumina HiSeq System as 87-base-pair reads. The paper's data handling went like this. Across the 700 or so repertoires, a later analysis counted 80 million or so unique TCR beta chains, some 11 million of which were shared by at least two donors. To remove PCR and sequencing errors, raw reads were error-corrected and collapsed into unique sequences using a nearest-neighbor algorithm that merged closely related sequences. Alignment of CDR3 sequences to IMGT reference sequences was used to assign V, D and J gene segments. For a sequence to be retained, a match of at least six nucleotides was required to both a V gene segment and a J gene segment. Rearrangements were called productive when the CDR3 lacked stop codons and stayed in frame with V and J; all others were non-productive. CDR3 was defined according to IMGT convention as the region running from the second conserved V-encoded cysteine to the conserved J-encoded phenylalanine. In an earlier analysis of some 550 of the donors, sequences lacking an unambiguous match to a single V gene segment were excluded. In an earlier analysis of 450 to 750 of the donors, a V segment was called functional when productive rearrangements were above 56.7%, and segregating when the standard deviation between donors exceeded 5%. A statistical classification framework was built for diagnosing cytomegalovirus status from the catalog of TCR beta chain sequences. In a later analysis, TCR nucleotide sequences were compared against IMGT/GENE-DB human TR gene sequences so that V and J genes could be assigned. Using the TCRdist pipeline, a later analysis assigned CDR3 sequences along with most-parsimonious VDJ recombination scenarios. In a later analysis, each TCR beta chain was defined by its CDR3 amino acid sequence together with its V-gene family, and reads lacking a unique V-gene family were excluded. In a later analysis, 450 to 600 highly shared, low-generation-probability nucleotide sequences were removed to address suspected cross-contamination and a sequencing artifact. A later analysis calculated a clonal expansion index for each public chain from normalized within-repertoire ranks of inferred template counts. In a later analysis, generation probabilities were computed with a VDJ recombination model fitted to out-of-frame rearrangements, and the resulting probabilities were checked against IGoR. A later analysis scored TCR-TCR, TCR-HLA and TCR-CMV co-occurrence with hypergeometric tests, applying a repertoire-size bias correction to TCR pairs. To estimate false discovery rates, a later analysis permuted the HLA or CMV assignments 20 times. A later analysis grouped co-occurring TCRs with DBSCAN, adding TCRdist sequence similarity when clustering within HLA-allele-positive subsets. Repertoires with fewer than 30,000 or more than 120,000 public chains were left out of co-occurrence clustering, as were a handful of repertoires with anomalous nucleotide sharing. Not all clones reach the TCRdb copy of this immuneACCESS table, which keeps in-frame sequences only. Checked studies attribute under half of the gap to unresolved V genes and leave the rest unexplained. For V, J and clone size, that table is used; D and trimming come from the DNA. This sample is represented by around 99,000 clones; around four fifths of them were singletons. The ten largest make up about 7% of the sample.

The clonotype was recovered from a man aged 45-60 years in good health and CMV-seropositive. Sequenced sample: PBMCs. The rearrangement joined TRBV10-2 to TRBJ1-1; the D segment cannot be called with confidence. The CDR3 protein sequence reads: CASSALSGSAEAFF. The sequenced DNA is TGCGCCAGCAGTGCCCTGAGCGGGTCGGCTGAAGCTTTCTTT.